The clone carrying this T cell receptor beta chain was seen a single time. Every bit of the isolated RNA underwent reverse transcription, so sequencing read expressed TCRB transcripts. For naive, central memory and regulatory T cell samples, reads averaged around 3.8 million. Profiled with immunoSEQ multiplex PCR; TCRdb holds only in-frame clones, not every one. The sample has 300,000 to 350,000 clones, 6.5% to 10% seen once. The CDR3 covers 17 residues. CDR1 is SGHTA, CDR2 FQGNSA, per germline. Unmatched junction bases numbered 6, after V lost 1 base and J lost 1 base. The data stem from a study of beta chain features in type 1 diabetes. Study as a whole: On cell yields, gender and age, patients and healthy donors were similar.

Sequenced: central memory CD4+ T cells from blood. This TCR derives from a woman aged 18-35 years in good health. This rearrangement joins TRBV7-2 to TRBJ2-3; TRBD2 matches 9 bases. The CDR3 DNA sequence: TGTGCCAGCAGCTTAGGGCTAGCGGGATGGGGCACAGATACGCAGTATTTT. It encodes CASSLGLAGWGTDTQYF.